Below, one T cell receptor (beta chain) is given with its context. In the original processing: The study's classifier, a distant-metastasis tool for papillary thyroid cancer, was built using CDR3 differences across clinicopathological groups. Using MiXCR, TCRdb re-called clones from the PCR reads. It is TCRdb's table, rather than the study itself, that gives the V and J calls and clone size. Among 32,000 or so clones listed, roughly a fifth were seen once. The CDR3 spans 14 residues. V was cut by 10 bases and J by 7 bases, with 17 bases left in between. The germline CDR1 and CDR2 sequences are MNHNS and SASEGT. These data are taken from a study of metastatic and nonmetastatic thyroid tumors. Study summary: Across blood and tumor or nodule tissue, repertoires from malignant and benign thyroid patients were compared with one another.

Treatment of any kind had been given to no patient before thyroid surgery. Sequencing was performed on blood. This chain joins TRBV6-1 and TRBJ1-6; D possibly corresponds to TRBD1 (5 bases). The sequence derives from a female donor with papillary thyroid cancer or a benign thyroid nodule (not recorded which). Some clones in this sample may be carry-over from other donors' samples. The CDR3 DNA follows: TGTGCCATTGGACCCAAGACAGCCAATTCACCCCTCCACTTT. Amino acid sequence: CAIGPKTANSPLHF.